Listed below are T cell receptor beta chains from one sample, sequenced in a study of post-analysis software for immune sequencing data. TCRdb reprocessed the PCR reads via MiXCR and lists one record per CDR3 protein. The sample yields hundreds of thousands of distinct CDR3 sequences, 30% seen once. Sequencing was done on a sample of blood. Receptor source: a girl aged 5-17 years with multiple sclerosis. Each CDR3 is given with its conserved first and last residue. A D gene is named only where the DNA matches it firmly. For some rows the clone size is stated as once, few or many, or as a class when expanded; others skip it.

>TRBV29-1|-|TRBJ2-2|few
CSFRRDPVPGELFF
TGCAGCTTTCGCCGGGACCCCGTTCCCGGGGAGCTGTTTTTT
>TRBV20-1|TRBD1|TRBJ1-5|-
CSARDRSRQGNQPQHF
TGCAGTGCTAGAGATCGGTCCCGACAGGGGAATCAGCCCCAGCATTTT
>TRBV5-5|-|TRBJ2-5|-
CASSSGLTIQETQYF
TGTGCCAGCAGCTCCGGACTAACCATCCAAGAGACCCAGTACTTC
>TRBV11-3|-|TRBJ2-4|few
CASSRGLDSGDIQYF
TGTGCCAGCAGCCGTGGCCTGGACTCTGGGGACATTCAGTACTTC
>TRBV12-3/TRBV12-4|-|TRBJ2-1|-
CASSLGPRGSYNEQFF
TGTGCCAGCAGTTTAGGTCCCCGGGGCTCCTACAATGAGCAGTTCTTC
>TRBV10-3|-|TRBJ1-6|-
CAISLGAASSYNSPLHF
TGTGCCATCAGCTTGGGGGCGGCGAGCTCCTATAATTCACCCCTCCACTTT
>TRBV3-1|TRBD2|TRBJ2-7|few
CASSPTSGRYEQYF
TGTGCCAGCAGCCCAACTAGCGGCCGCTACGAGCAGTACTTC
>TRBV13|TRBD1|TRBJ2-3|few
CASSPGESGQGPTDTQYF
TGTGCCAGCAGCCCCGGGGAGTCGGGACAGGGTCCCACAGATACGCAGTATTTT
>TRBV6-2/TRBV6-3|TRBD2|TRBJ2-5|-
CASSYFLAGLETQYF
TGTGCCAGCAGTTACTTTCTAGCGGGATTAGAGACCCAGTACTTC
>TRBV6-6|-|TRBJ2-3|few
CASRFTDTQYF
TGTGCCAGCAGATTTACAGATACGCAGTATTTT
>TRBV6-1|-|TRBJ1-1|-
CASSGAPGGRTEAFF
TGTGCCAGCAGTGGGGCCCCAGGAGGCCGCACTGAAGCTTTCTTT
>TRBV27|-|TRBJ1-1|-
CASSPIGGGTEAFF
TGTGCCAGCAGTCCCATAGGAGGAGGGACTGAAGCTTTCTTT
>TRBV20-1|TRBD1|TRBJ1-1|-
CSAQRGGNTEAFF
TGCAGTGCCCAGAGAGGGGGCAACACTGAAGCTTTCTTT
>TRBV7-9|TRBD1|TRBJ2-7|many
CASSSQGGASYEQYF
TGTGCCAGCAGCTCACAGGGGGGCGCAAGCTACGAGCAGTACTTC
>TRBV20-1|-|TRBJ2-5|-
CSARLASETQYF
TGCAGTGCTAGGCTGGCGTCGGAGACCCAGTACTTC
>TRBV20-1|-|TRBJ2-5|few
CSARDLETQYF
TGCAGTGCTCGAGACTTAGAGACCCAGTACTTC
>TRBV11-2|-|TRBJ2-7|-
CASSLWGGDTGEQYF
TGTGCCAGCAGCTTATGGGGCGGGGACACCGGGGAGCAGTACTTC
>TRBV12-3/TRBV12-4|-|TRBJ2-1|-
CASGSSWDNEQFF
TGTGCCAGCGGGAGCAGTTGGGACAATGAGCAGTTCTTC
>TRBV7-8|TRBD1|TRBJ2-4|-
CASSLNVGTGRGDIQYF
TGTGCCAGCAGCTTAAATGTTGGGACAGGGAGAGGAGACATTCAGTACTTC
>TRBV5-1|-|TRBJ1-2|-
CASLGPGPLGEGYGYTF
TGCGCCAGCCTGGGACCGGGACCCCTCGGGGAGGGCTATGGCTACACCTTC
>TRBV10-3|TRBD2|TRBJ2-3|-
CAISVTSGVTDTQYF
TGTGCCATCAGTGTGACTAGCGGAGTCACAGATACGCAGTATTTT
>TRBV10-3|TRBD2|TRBJ2-3|-
CAISTLGLAGGSEIGVTQYF
TGTGCCATCAGTACCCTCGGACTAGCGGGGGGGTCAGAGATAGGGGTTACGCAGTATTTT
>TRBV7-2|TRBD2|TRBJ2-7|-
CASSYRLAGDEQYF
TGTGCCAGCAGCTATCGACTAGCGGGAGACGAGCAGTACTTC
>TRBV18|TRBD1|TRBJ2-1|-
CASSPLADQGAGNEQFF
TGTGCCAGCTCACCACTAGCCGACCAGGGGGCTGGAAATGAGCAGTTCTTC
>TRBV10-3|TRBD1|TRBJ1-1|-
CAISRQGTEAFF
TGTGCCATCAGCAGACAGGGGACTGAAGCTTTCTTT
>TRBV6-5|TRBD2|TRBJ2-4|-
CASKTSSKNIQYF
TGTGCCAGCAAGACTAGCTCCAAAAACATTCAGTACTTC
>TRBV7-9|-|TRBJ1-1|-
CASTMDTEAFF
TGTGCCAGCACCATGGACACTGAAGCTTTCTTT
>TRBV27|-|TRBJ2-3|-
CASSPPGGPLGTTDTQYF
TGTGCCAGCAGTCCCCCAGGGGGGCCTTTGGGGACCACAGATACGCAGTATTTT
>TRBV29-1|-|TRBJ2-3|-
CSVESSGRIDTQYF
TGCAGCGTTGAATCGTCCGGACGGATTGATACGCAGTATTTT
>TRBV7-2|TRBD1|TRBJ1-2|many
CASSTRQGTNYGYTF
TGTGCCAGCAGCACCCGACAGGGGACTAACTATGGCTACACCTTC
>TRBV5-1|TRBD2|TRBJ2-1|-
CASSREVSGSLGNEQFF
TGCGCCAGCAGCCGGGAGGTTAGCGGGAGTTTGGGGAATGAGCAGTTCTTC
>TRBV14|-|TRBJ2-5|many
CASSQDLVEETQYF
TGTGCCAGCAGCCAAGACTTGGTAGAAGAGACCCAGTACTTC
>TRBV20-1|TRBD1|TRBJ2-5|few
CSAPGQGKETQYF
TGCAGTGCTCCCGGACAGGGCAAAGAGACCCAGTACTTC
>TRBV20-1|-|TRBJ1-5|few
CSARVAGASNQPQHF
TGCAGTGCTAGAGTGGCAGGGGCGAGCAATCAGCCCCAGCATTTT
>TRBV3-1|TRBD1|TRBJ1-6|-
CASSRFSQGVGSPLHF
TGTGCCAGCAGCCGATTTAGTCAGGGGGTAGGATCACCCCTCCACTTT
>TRBV29-1|-|TRBJ1-4|few
CSVDLGAEKLFF
TGCAGCGTTGATCTGGGGGCGGAAAAACTGTTTTTT
>TRBV15|TRBD1|TRBJ2-5|few
CATRGTGGETQYF
TGTGCCACCAGAGGGACAGGGGGAGAGACCCAGTACTTC
>TRBV7-2|-|TRBJ1-5|-
CASSLVPAGVLYQPQHF
TGTGCCAGCAGCTTAGTTCCGGCAGGGGTACTATATCAGCCCCAGCATTTT
>TRBV5-5|TRBD2|TRBJ2-3|-
CASSLEGTNPGDTQYF
TGTGCCAGCAGCTTGGAGGGGACTAATCCTGGGGATACGCAGTATTTT
>TRBV29-1|TRBD2|TRBJ2-7|once
CSVVGSGSSAYEQYF
TGCAGCGTTGTAGGCAGCGGGAGTAGTGCGTACGAGCAGTACTTC
>TRBV7-2|-|TRBJ2-7|few
CASSFTTRTGAYEQYF
TGTGCCAGCAGCTTTACCACCCGGACGGGCGCCTACGAGCAGTACTTC
>TRBV28|-|TRBJ2-7|-
CASSPPDGTYEQYF
TGTGCCAGCAGTCCCCCGGACGGGACCTACGAGCAGTACTTC
>TRBV5-1|-|TRBJ2-5|-
CASSTGLNEQYF
TGCGCCAGCAGCACAGGGTTAAATGAGCAGTACTTC
>TRBV6-2/TRBV6-3|-|TRBJ1-2|-
CASSSRQRLYGYTF
TGTGCCAGCAGCTCCCGACAGAGACTCTATGGCTACACCTTC
>TRBV20-1|TRBD2|TRBJ2-2|few
CSASKAGSRGGELFF
TGCAGTGCTAGTAAAGCGGGATCACGGGGGGGGGAGCTGTTTTTT
>TRBV3-1|-|TRBJ1-5|few
CASSQDGGGNQPQHF
TGTGCCAGCAGCCAAGACGGGGGCGGCAATCAGCCCCAGCATTTT
>TRBV20-1|TRBD2|TRBJ2-7|-
CSARRPGTSGGARSYEQYF
TGCAGTGCTCGACGTCCCGGGACTAGCGGGGGGGCGAGATCCTACGAGCAGTACTTC
>TRBV6-6|TRBD2|TRBJ2-5|few
CASGTSGSQTQYF
TGTGCCAGCGGGACTAGCGGGAGCCAGACCCAGTACTTC
>TRBV20-1|TRBD1|TRBJ2-2|-
CSGRDSVTGERFF
TGCAGCGGCCGGGACAGCGTCACCGGGGAGCGGTTTTTT
>TRBV5-1|TRBD1|TRBJ2-1|few
CASSAGTAFNEQFF
TGCGCCAGCAGCGCCGGGACAGCCTTCAATGAGCAGTTCTTC
>TRBV29-1|-|TRBJ2-7|-
CSASEGVGEQYF
TGCAGCGCCTCAGAAGGGGTTGGCGAGCAGTACTTC